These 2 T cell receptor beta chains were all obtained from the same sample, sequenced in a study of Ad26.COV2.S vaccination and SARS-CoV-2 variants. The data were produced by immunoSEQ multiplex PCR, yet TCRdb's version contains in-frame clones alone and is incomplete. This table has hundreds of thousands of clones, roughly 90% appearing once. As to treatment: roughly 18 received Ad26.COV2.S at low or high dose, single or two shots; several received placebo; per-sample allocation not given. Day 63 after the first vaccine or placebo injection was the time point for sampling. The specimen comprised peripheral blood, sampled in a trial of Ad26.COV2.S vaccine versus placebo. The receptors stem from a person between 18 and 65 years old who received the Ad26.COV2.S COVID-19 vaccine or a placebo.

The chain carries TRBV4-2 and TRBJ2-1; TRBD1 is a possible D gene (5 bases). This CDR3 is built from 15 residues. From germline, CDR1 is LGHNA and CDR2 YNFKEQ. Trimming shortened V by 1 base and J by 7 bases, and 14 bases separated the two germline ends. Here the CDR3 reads CASSQGVSRENEQFF. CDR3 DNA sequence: TGTGCCAGCAGCCAAGGCGTAAGCAGGGAAAATGAGCAGTTCTTC.

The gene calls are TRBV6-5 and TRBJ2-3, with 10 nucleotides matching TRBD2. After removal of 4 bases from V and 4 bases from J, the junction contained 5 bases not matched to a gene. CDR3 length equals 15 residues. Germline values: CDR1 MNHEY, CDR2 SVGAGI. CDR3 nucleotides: TGTGCCAGCAGTTTAGCGGGAGGATCGGCAGATACGCAGTATTTT. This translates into CASSLAGGSADTQYF.